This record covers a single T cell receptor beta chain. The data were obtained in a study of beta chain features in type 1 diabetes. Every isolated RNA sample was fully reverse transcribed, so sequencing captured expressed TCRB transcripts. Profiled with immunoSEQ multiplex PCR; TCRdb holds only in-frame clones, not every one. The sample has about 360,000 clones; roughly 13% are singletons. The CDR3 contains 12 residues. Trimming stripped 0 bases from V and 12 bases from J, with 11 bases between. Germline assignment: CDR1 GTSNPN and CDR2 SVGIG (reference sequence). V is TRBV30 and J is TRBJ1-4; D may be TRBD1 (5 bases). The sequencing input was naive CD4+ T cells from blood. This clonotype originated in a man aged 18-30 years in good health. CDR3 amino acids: CAWSVGPRELFF. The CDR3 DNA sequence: TGTGCCTGGAGTGTGGGGCCACGGGAACTGTTTTTT.